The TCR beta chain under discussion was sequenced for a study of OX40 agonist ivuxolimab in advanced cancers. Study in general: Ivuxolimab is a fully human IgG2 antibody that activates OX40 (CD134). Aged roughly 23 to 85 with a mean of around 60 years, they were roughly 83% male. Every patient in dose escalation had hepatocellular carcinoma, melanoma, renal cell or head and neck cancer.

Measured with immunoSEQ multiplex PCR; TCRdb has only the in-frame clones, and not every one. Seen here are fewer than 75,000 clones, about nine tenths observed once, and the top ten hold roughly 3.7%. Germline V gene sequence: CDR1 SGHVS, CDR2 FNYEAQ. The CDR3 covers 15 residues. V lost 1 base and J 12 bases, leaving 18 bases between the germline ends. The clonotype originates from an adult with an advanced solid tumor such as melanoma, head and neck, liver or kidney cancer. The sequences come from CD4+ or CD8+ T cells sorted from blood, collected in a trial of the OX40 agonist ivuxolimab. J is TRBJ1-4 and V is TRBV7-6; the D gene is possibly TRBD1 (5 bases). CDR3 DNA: TGTGCCAGCAGCTTAGATGCAGGGATGCTGGGGGAACTGTTTTTT. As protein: CASSLDAGMLGELFF.